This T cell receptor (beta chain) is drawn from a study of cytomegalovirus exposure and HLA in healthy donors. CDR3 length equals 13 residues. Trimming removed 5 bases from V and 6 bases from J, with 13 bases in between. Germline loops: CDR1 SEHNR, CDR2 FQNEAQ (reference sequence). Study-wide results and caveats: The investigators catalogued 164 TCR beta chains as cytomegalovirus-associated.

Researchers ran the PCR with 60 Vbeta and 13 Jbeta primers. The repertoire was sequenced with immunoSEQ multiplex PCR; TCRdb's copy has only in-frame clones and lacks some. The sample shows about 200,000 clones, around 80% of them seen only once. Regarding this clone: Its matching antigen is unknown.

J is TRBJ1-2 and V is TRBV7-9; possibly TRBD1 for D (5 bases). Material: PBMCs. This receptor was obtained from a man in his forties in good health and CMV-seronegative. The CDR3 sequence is CASSLSGLDGYTF. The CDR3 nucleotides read TGTGCCAGCAGCCTCTCAGGGCTTGATGGCTACACCTTC.